Detailed here is one TCR beta chain. What it binds is not known. This record comes from a study of OX40 agonist ivuxolimab in advanced cancers. Study-wide background: Enrollees could have had prior anti-PD-1, anti-PD-L1 or anti-CTLA-4 therapy, which around 43% had received. Partial responses were observed in three patients, of whom one had hepatocellular carcinoma and two had cutaneous melanoma.

Profiled with immunoSEQ multiplex PCR; TCRdb holds only in-frame clones, not every one. Among 30,000 to 45,000 clones, 88% were seen once, and the ten largest hold roughly 12%. The germline CDR1 and CDR2 sequences are MDHEN and SYDVKM. The V end lost 7 bases, the J end lost 0 bases, and 16 bases lay between the germline ends. The CDR3 is made up of 16 amino acids. Overall study results and limits: On average, a greater number of expanded clones characterised CD8+ T cells relative to CD4+.

Prior autoimmune disease or systemic immunosuppression barred patients. This material consisted of CD4+ or CD8+ T cells sorted from blood, taken in a trial of the OX40 agonist ivuxolimab. The sequence came from an adult with an advanced solid tumor such as melanoma, head and neck, liver or kidney cancer. The chain carries TRBV28 and TRBJ1-5; D might be TRBD1 (6 bases). The CDR3 DNA reads as TGTGCCAGCAACCTAAGCTTCAGGGGTAGCAATCAGCCCCAGCATTTT. Protein sequence: CASNLSFRGSNQPQHF.